This T cell receptor (beta chain) was recovered during a study of vaccination effects on CD4 cells after COVID-19. The length of the CDR3 is 14 residues. Germline CDR1 SEHNR, CDR2 FQNEAQ (reference sequence). V lost 0 bases and J lost 7, with 12 bases in between. Upon completion of approximately ten days in culture, CD4+ T cells were isolated. For this clone: Its antigen remains unidentified.

Clones were sequenced by immunoSEQ multiplex PCR, and TCRdb holds only the in-frame ones, with some missing. The sample has under 60,000 clones; around 67% are singletons. The clonotype was recovered from a human donor who received a COVID-19 vaccine. The chain employs TRBV7-9 and TRBJ1-2; no definite D call. The source was CD4+ T cells from PBMCs cultured without peptide, collected before COVID-19 vaccination. The CDR3 coding sequence is TGTGCCAGCAGCTTAGCGATTTTCGGTTCTGGCTACACCTTC. It encodes CASSLAIFGSGYTF. The whole variable domain, filled in from reference TRBV7-9 and TRBJ1-2, reads DTGVSQNPRHKITKRGQNVTFRCDPISEHNRLYWYRQTLGQGPEFLTYFQNEAQLEKSRLLSDRFSAERPKGSFSTLEIQRTEQGDSAMYLCASSLAIFGSGYTFGSGTRLTVV.